This T cell receptor beta chain was identified in a study of post-analysis software for immune sequencing data. Turning to the study itself: Patients had relapsing-remitting, secondary progressive or progressive-relapsing multiple sclerosis; some lacked subtype. Overall study results and limits: Elevated frequency relative to controls characterized roughly 5 TRBV segments in patients, TRBV5-6, TRBV5-1 and TRBV20-1 among them. Batch-matched samples strongly co-clustered by F measure. Significantly lower normalized Chao1 diversity was found in patients with multiple sclerosis relative to controls.

Prepared TCR beta cDNA libraries contained unique molecular identifiers. cDNA molecules numbering 450,000 to 650,000 came from about 1 to 10 million T cells. One entry per CDR3 protein results from TCRdb running MiXCR on the PCR reads. This sample yields 700,000 to 800,000 distinct CDR3 sequences, of which 25% to 30% are seen a single time; around 0.56% belongs to the top ten. V lost 8 bases, J lost 11 bases, and 24 bases lay in between. The length of the CDR3 is 14 residues. Germline loops: CDR1 MDHEN, CDR2 SYDVKM. As for this clonotype: Its target is unknown.

The J gene is TRBJ2-5, the V gene TRBV28; the D gene is possibly TRBD1 (6 bases). The sequenced material came from blood. This TCR was recovered from a girl aged 10 to 17 with multiple sclerosis. The CDR3 protein is CASGESSRRGEQYF. The CDR3 DNA follows: TGTGCCAGCGGGGAGTCGTCGCGCAGGGGTGAGCAGTACTTC.